These T cell receptor beta chains were read from a single sample in a study of quantifying T cell responses using KT2 cells. TCRdb re-called the UMI-ligation and nested PCR reads with MiXCR, one entry per CDR3 protein. The table shows 25,000 to 40,000 distinct CDR3 sequences, with 10% to 13% occurring only once. The sample was PBMCs spiked with cells of the T cell clone KT2. Receptors originate from a human donor. Both conserved end residues are part of each CDR3. Fields, in order: J gene, D gene, V gene, clone size, CDR3 protein, CDR3 DNA. D genes are given only for firm matches. Size tells how often a clone was seen (once, few, many) or the class of an expanded clone, and some rows leave it out.

TRBJ2-3	TRBD2	TRBV3-1	few	CASSQESPLAGVEADTQYF	TGTGCCAGCAGCCAAGAGTCCCCACTAGCGGGAGTCGAGGCAGATACGCAGTATTTT
TRBJ2-7	NA	TRBV21-1	few	CASSSAGTSDCYEQYF	TGTGCCAGCAGCTCCGCCGGGACTAGCGATTGCTACGAGCAGTACTTC
TRBJ1-5	TRBD1	TRBV15	many	CATSRDGQGPNQPQHF	TGTGCCACCAGCAGAGATGGACAGGGCCCCAATCAGCCCCAGCATTTT
TRBJ2-2	NA	TRBV6-2/TRBV6-3	NA	CASSYSPNTGELFF	TGTGCCAGCAGTTACAGTCCCAACACCGGGGAGCTGTTTTTT
TRBJ2-1	TRBD2	TRBV19	NA	CASSMVRLAGGVSYNEQFF	TGTGCCAGTAGTATGGTGCGGCTAGCGGGAGGGGTTAGTTACAATGAGCAGTTCTTC
TRBJ2-1	TRBD2	TRBV7-9	many	CASSLGAGGPNEQFF	TGTGCCAGCAGCTTAGGAGCGGGGGGGCCCAATGAGCAGTTCTTC
TRBJ1-3	NA	TRBV11-2	NA	CASSQDNPSGNTIYF	TGTGCCAGCAGCCAGGACAACCCCTCTGGAAACACCATATATTTT
TRBJ1-2	NA	TRBV7-2	many	CASSSLNPYGYTF	TGTGCCAGCAGCTCACTGAACCCCTATGGCTACACCTTC
TRBJ2-5	TRBD1	TRBV18	few	CASSPRQGTQETQYF	TGTGCCAGCTCACCGCGACAGGGGACGCAAGAGACCCAGTACTTC
TRBJ2-5	TRBD2	TRBV11-2	few	CASSLDRRLAVKETQYF	TGTGCCAGCAGCTTAGATAGGAGACTAGCGGTTAAAGAGACCCAGTACTTC
TRBJ2-7	TRBD2	TRBV5-4	few	CASSPSGTPPKQYF	TGTGCCAGCAGCCCAAGCGGGACCCCGCCCAAGCAGTACTTC
TRBJ2-7	TRBD1	TRBV12-3/TRBV12-4	many	CASSYGTGGYEQYF	TGTGCCAGCTCCTATGGGACAGGGGGCTACGAGCAGTACTTC
TRBJ2-3	NA	TRBV19	few	CASSMADTQYF	TGTGCCAGTAGTATGGCTGATACGCAGTATTTT
TRBJ1-6	NA	TRBV6-5	NA	CASSSVLNSPLHF	TGTGCCAGCAGTTCGGTTCTGAATTCACCCCTCCACTTT
TRBJ1-1	NA	TRBV7-9	many	CAYIGLRYTEAFF	TGTGCCTATATCGGACTGCGGTACACTGAAGCTTTCTTT
TRBJ1-5	NA	TRBV12-3/TRBV12-4	NA	CASSFSYAASNQPQHF	TGTGCCAGCAGTTTTAGTTATGCCGCCAGCAATCAGCCCCAGCATTTT
TRBJ2-3	TRBD2	TRBV20-1	many	CSARDGGRADTQYF	TGCAGTGCTAGAGATGGCGGGAGGGCCGATACGCAGTATTTT
TRBJ1-1	NA	TRBV7-9	many	CASSSPEQANTEAFF	TGTGCCAGCAGCTCGCCTGAGCAAGCTAACACTGAAGCTTTCTTT
TRBJ2-3	NA	TRBV7-9	NA	CASSPYPRDTQYF	TGTGCCAGCAGCCCATACCCCCGGGATACGCAGTATTTT
TRBJ2-2	TRBD2	TRBV5-1	NA	CASSIGTSGNTGELFF	TGCGCCAGCAGCATCGGGACTAGCGGGAACACCGGGGAGCTGTTTTTT
TRBJ1-5	NA	TRBV20-1	many	CSAPRGSNQPQHF	TGCAGTGCCCCCAGGGGTAGCAATCAGCCCCAGCATTTT
TRBJ2-1	NA	TRBV7-6	NA	CASSYDPASYNEQFF	TGTGCCAGCAGTTACGACCCTGCCTCCTACAATGAGCAGTTCTTC
TRBJ2-7	NA	TRBV20-1	many	CSASYRRPSYEQYF	TGCAGTGCTAGTTACCGGAGGCCCTCCTACGAGCAGTACTTC
TRBJ1-1	NA	TRBV2	few	CASRAIGEAFF	TGTGCCAGCAGGGCTATCGGGGAAGCTTTCTTT
TRBJ2-1	TRBD2	TRBV7-9	NA	CASSLGTSGNSYNEQFF	TGTGCCAGCAGCTTAGGGACTAGCGGGAATTCTTACAATGAGCAGTTCTTC
TRBJ1-2	TRBD1	TRBV20-1	few	CSARPSTGDGYTF	TGCAGTGCTAGACCCTCCACAGGGGATGGCTACACCTTC
TRBJ2-7	TRBD2	TRBV6-5	once	CASSPATSGRYEQYF	TGTGCCAGCAGCCCAGCGACTAGCGGGAGGTACGAGCAGTACTTC
TRBJ2-1	TRBD2	TRBV15	few	CATSEPGAGGINEQFF	TGTGCCACCAGCGAGCCGGGGGCGGGGGGTATCAATGAGCAGTTCTTC
TRBJ2-3	NA	TRBV7-6	many	CASSFRQKNTDTQYF	TGTGCCAGCAGCTTTAGGCAGAAAAACACAGATACGCAGTATTTT
TRBJ1-1	NA	TRBV2	few	CASSPLSGGHAEAFF	TGTGCCAGCAGTCCTCTTTCGGGGGGACACGCTGAAGCTTTCTTT
TRBJ1-2	NA	TRBV19	NA	CASSTRGFYGYTF	TGTGCCAGTAGTACACGGGGGTTCTATGGCTACACCTTC